Listed here are 16 T cell receptor beta chains from one sample, sequenced in a study of blood T cell repertoires in COVID-19. Measured with immunoSEQ multiplex PCR; TCRdb has only the in-frame clones, and not every one. The sample has 200,000 to 250,000 clones; 86% are singletons. The material sequenced was peripheral blood. The receptors derive from a woman of 80 years or more with COVID-19, enrolled during active disease.

In regard to this clone: A junction boundary mismatches the germline segment, possibly from a read error. This chain joins TRBV7-7 and TRBJ2-1; 7 bases agree with TRBD2. The germline V gene has CDR1 SSHAT and CDR2 FNYEAQ (reference sequence). CDR3 length equals 15 residues. The CDR3 sequence: CASSRGDPSYNEQFF. The DNA for the CDR3 is TGTGCTAGCAGCCGGGGGGACCCCTCCTACAATGAGCAGTTCTTC.

This chain links TRBV19 with TRBJ2-1; D not resolved. Trimming pared 0 bases from V and 4 bases from J, leaving 13 bases between. Germline V gene lookup returns CDR1 LNHDA and CDR2 SQIVND (reference sequence). CDR3 length equals 16 residues. The CDR3 DNA follows: TGTGCCAGTAGTATAGATCGAGGTCCGCCATACAATGAGCAGTTCTTC. Translation gives CASSIDRGPPYNEQFF.

J is TRBJ2-7 and V is TRBV21-1; the table's D call, TRBD1, has no DNA check behind it. TRBV21-1 is recorded as a pseudogene. This CDR3 contains 14 residues. The CDR3 sequence: CASSSRQGSCEQYV. In DNA form, the CDR3 reads TGTGCCAGCAGCTCCCGACAGGGGTCCTGCGAGCAGTACGTC.

The chain links TRBV15 to TRBJ2-5; 10 nucleotides agree with TRBD2. CDR3 length: 16 amino acids. The germline V gene encodes CDR1 LNHNV and CDR2 YYDKDF (reference sequence). J gave up 5 bases and V 0 bases, and 6 bases lay outside the gene matches. The CDR3 loop is CATSRETSGSWETQYF. Here the CDR3 DNA reads TGTGCCACCAGCAGAGAGACTAGCGGGTCGTGGGAGACCCAGTACTTC.

The V and J genes are TRBV6-5 and TRBJ2-5, with 8 bases fitting TRBD2. CDR3 length: 16 amino acids. With 2 bases clipped from V and 3 bases from J, the junction kept 8 bases outside the gene matches. Germline V gene sequence: CDR1 MNHEY, CDR2 SVGAGI. This chain's CDR3 is CASSYGLAGLEETQYF. In DNA, the CDR3 is TGTGCCAGCAGTTACGGTCTAGCGGGTTTGGAAGAGACCCAGTACTTC.

The chain couples TRBV12-3 or TRBV12-4 to TRBJ1-4; weak D call: TRBD1 (6 bases). Trimming shortened V by 10 bases and J by 8 bases, and 17 bases separated the two germline ends. The CDR3 covers 13 residues. The CDR3 is CATQTGPGEKLFF. CDR3 coding DNA: TGTGCCACGCAAACAGGGCCGGGAGAAAAACTGTTTTTT.

V is TRBV5-1 and J is TRBJ1-1; a weak D match, TRBD1 (6 bases). Trimming cost V 0 bases and J 6 bases, with 15 bases left between them. The germline CDR1 and CDR2 sequences are SGHRS and YFSETQ. The CDR3 runs 15 residues. CDR3 region: CASSLVRGARAEAFF. The CDR3 coding sequence is TGCGCCAGCAGCTTGGTCCGGGGGGCAAGGGCTGAAGCTTTCTTT. Filled out from reference TRBV5-1 and TRBJ1-1, the complete variable domain reads KAGVTQTPRYLIKTRGQQVTLSCSPISGHRSVSWYQQTPGQGLQFLFEYFSETQRNKGNFPGRFSGRQFSNSRSEMNVSTLELGDSALYLCASSLVRGARAEAFFGQGTRLTVV.

This chain joins TRBV4-3 and TRBJ2-1; TRBD2 is a possible D gene (5 bases). The CDR3 has 17 residues. V was cut by 3 bases and J by 0 bases, with 15 bases left in between. Germline CDR1 and CDR2: LGHNA and YSLEER. CDR3 residues: CASSQRIGESSYNEQFF. The CDR3 region has the DNA TGCGCCAGCAGCCAGAGGATCGGGGAAAGCTCCTACAATGAGCAGTTCTTC.

The chain combines TRBV7-3 with TRBJ2-7; TRBD1 matches at 9 bases. Germline assignment: CDR1 SGHTA and CDR2 FQGTGA. The CDR3 covers 14 residues. V was clipped by 0 bases and J by 6 bases; unmatched bases: 3. Here the CDR3 reads CASSLTGQGGEQYF. The CDR3 nucleotides read TGTGCCAGCAGCTTAACGGGACAGGGTGGCGAGCAGTACTTC. The entire variable domain, with the rest obtained from reference TRBV7-3 and TRBJ2-7, is as follows: GAGVSQTPSNKVTEKGKYVELRCDPISGHTALYWYRQSLGQGPEFLIYFQGTGAADDSGLPNDRFFAVRPEGSVSTLKIQRTERGDSAVYLCASSLTGQGGEQYFGPGTRLTVT.

This chain joins TRBV7-2 and TRBJ2-1; 12 bases are shared with TRBD2. CDR1 is SGHTA, CDR2 FQGNSA, per germline. The CDR3 contains 15 residues. Trimming removed 5 bases from V and 4 bases from J; junction bases left unmatched: 3. CDR3 residues: CASSAGTSGYNEQFF. The CDR3 region has the DNA TGTGCCAGCAGCGCCGGGACTAGCGGGTACAATGAGCAGTTCTTC.

The chain is built from TRBV10-3 and TRBJ2-3; 10 nucleotides match TRBD1. V lost 4 bases to trimming and J lost 1 base; unmatched junction nucleotides: 5. Germline-derived CDR1 and CDR2 are ENHRY and SYGVKD. The CDR3 length is 16 residues. The CDR3 region has the DNA TGTGCCATCAGTGCAGGGACAGGGGTTGGCACAGATACGCAGTATTTT. Amino acids: CAISAGTGVGTDTQYF.

This chain connects TRBV2 to TRBJ1-5; 7 nucleotides align to TRBD1. Germline assignment: CDR1 SNHLY and CDR2 FYNNEI. With V trimmed by 1 base and J by 2 bases, 2 bases remained unmatched. This CDR3 comprises 15 residues. The DNA of the CDR3 is TGTGCCAGCAGTGAAGAGGGGGCCGGCAATCAGCCCCAGCATTTT. Translation gives CASSEEGAGNQPQHF.

This clone was seen a few times. The rearrangement joins TRBV28 to TRBJ1-1, with D perhaps TRBD1 (5 bases). Germline CDR1 MDHEN, CDR2 SYDVKM. V gave up 11 bases and J gave up 0 bases, with 13 bases separating them. There are 13 residues in the CDR3. The CDR3 spells CAAGRGMNTEAFF. CDR3 nucleotide sequence: TGTGCCGCGGGTCGGGGGATGAACACTGAAGCTTTCTTT.

The rearrangement joins TRBV6-6 to TRBJ1-3; D is uncertain. CDR1 and CDR2 (germline): MNHNY, SVGAGI (reference sequence). This CDR3 has 14 amino acids. With 5 bases removed from V and 4 bases from J, the gap between germline ends came to 12 bases. The CDR3 loop reads CASSRPFEGNTIYF. CDR3 sequence (DNA): TGTGCCAGCAGTCGCCCCTTTGAGGGAAACACCATATATTTT.

The V call is TRBV3-1 (or the pseudogene TRBV3-2), the J call TRBJ2-7, with TRBD1 matching 9 bases. Losses at the gene ends were 4 bases for V and 3 bases for J; bases not matched to a gene: 10. The germline V gene encodes CDR1 LGHDT and CDR2 YNNKEL (reference sequence). The CDR3 spans 16 residues. The CDR3 DNA reads TGTGCCAGCAGCCTAGACAGGGGGGCGGTATTCTACGAGCAGTACTTC. It yields the protein CASSLDRGAVFYEQYF.

The rearrangement uses TRBV5-6 and TRBJ1-6; D not resolved. Germline V gene data show CDR1 as SGHDT and CDR2 as YYEEEE. The CDR3 spans 16 residues. V lost 7 bases and J lost 0, with 14 bases in between. The CDR3 DNA follows: TGTGCCAGCTCGGGTACTTTGAGCTCCTATAATTCACCCCTCCACTTT. It specifies CASSGTLSSYNSPLHF.